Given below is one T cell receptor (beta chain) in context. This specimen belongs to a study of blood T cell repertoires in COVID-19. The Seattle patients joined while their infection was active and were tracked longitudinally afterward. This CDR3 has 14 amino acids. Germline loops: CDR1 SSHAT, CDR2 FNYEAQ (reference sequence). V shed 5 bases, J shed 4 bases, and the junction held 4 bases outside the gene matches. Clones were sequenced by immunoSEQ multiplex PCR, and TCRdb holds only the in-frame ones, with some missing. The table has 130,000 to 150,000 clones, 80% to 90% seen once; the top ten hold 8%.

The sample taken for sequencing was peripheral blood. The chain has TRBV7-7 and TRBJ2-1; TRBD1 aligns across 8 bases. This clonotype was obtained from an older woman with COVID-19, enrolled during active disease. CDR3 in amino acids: CASSMGQEYNEQFF. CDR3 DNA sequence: TGTGCCAGCAGCATGGGACAGGAGTACAATGAGCAGTTCTTC.